This T cell receptor beta chain was sequenced in a study of cytomegalovirus exposure and HLA in healthy donors. This CDR3 contains 15 residues. The germline V gene has CDR1 LGHNA and CDR2 YNFKEQ. V dropped 4 bases and J dropped 1; count of bases not matched to a gene: 6. Profiling relied on immunoSEQ multiplex PCR, and the TCRdb table lists in-frame clones only, not all of them. Found here are about 130,000 clones, nearly 90% of them singletons; the top ten hold 1.1%. General study results and limits: The study designated 150 or so TCR beta chains cytomegalovirus-associated.

As concerns this clone: Its matching antigen is unknown.

The sequence derives from a woman under 30 in good health and CMV-seronegative. This chain joins TRBV4-2 and TRBJ1-1; 7 bases agree with TRBD1. Source material: PBMCs. The CDR3 here is CASSPQGQPNTEAFF. The CDR3, as DNA: TGTGCCAGCAGCCCGCAGGGACAGCCGAACACTGAAGCTTTCTTT.